This T cell receptor beta chain came from a study of blood T cell repertoires in COVID-19. The wider study: PBMCs, B-cell-depleted T cells, or T cells provided the cDNA or gDNA that made up the material.

In the authors' workflow: Estimation of nucleated cell counts was performed using reference gene primer amplification. Data came from immunoSEQ multiplex PCR; TCRdb stores just in-frame clones and leaves some out. V, J and clone size derive from that table, while D and trimming were established from the DNA sequence. The data hold roughly 52,000 clones, with over 80% observed a single time. V was cut by 5 bases and J by 4 bases, with 5 bases left in between. This CDR3 is built from 11 residues. It was during active infection that Seattle patients were enrolled and then longitudinally followed. The sequencing input was peripheral blood. This chain uses TRBV12-3 or TRBV12-4 with TRBJ2-5; D gene uncertain. The sequence came from a man aged 40-49 years with COVID-19, enrolled during active disease. For the CDR3, the DNA is TGTGCCAGCAGTCGCGGAGAGACCCAGTACTTC. It translates to CASSRGETQYF.